A selection of T cell receptor beta chains follows, all from one sample in a study of blood T cell repertoires in COVID-19. Assay used: immunoSEQ multiplex PCR; TCRdb lists only in-frame clones, some missing. The sample shows tens of thousands of clones, 75% to 90% of them seen only once. Input material: peripheral blood. The receptors stem from a human donor in a cohort sampled during active COVID-19. Each CDR3 is given with its conserved first and last residue. Each record gives: clone size, D gene, V gene, J gene, CDR3 protein, CDR3 DNA. D genes are given only for firm matches. Size is stated for part of the rows, as once, few or many counts, or as a class when the clone is expanded.

>.|TRBD1|TRBV9|TRBJ1-1
CASSEPRGRPLEAFF
TGTGCCAGCAGCGAGCCCAGGGGGCGTCCTCTTGAAGCTTTCTTT
>.|.|TRBV6-1|TRBJ1-5
CASSEVVGASNQPQHF
TGTGCCAGCAGTGAAGTGGTAGGGGCTAGCAATCAGCCCCAGCATTTT
>.|TRBD1|TRBV11-2|TRBJ1-3
CASTPGRPGQGRNTIYF
TGTGCCAGCACCCCAGGTCGGCCCGGACAGGGAAGAAACACCATATATTTT
>.|.|TRBV2|TRBJ2-2
CASKGENTGELFF
TGTGCCAGCAAAGGGGAGAACACCGGGGAGCTGTTTTTT
>.|TRBD1|TRBV2|TRBJ1-1
CASIDRGGGAEAFF
TGTGCCAGCATCGACAGGGGAGGAGGCGCTGAAGCTTTCTTT
>.|TRBD1|TRBV7-9|TRBJ1-2
CASSLRGTGGRSGYTF
TGTGCCAGCAGCCTGAGGGGGACAGGGGGACGTAGTGGCTACACCTTC
>few|TRBD1|TRBV19|TRBJ1-5
CASSIDRGGQPQHF
TGTGCCAGTAGTATTGACAGGGGTGGACAGCCCCAGCATTTT
>.|.|TRBV6-5|TRBJ1-1
CASSYSSTGTEAFF
TGTGCCAGCAGTTACTCGAGTACGGGCACTGAAGCTTTCTTT
>.|TRBD1|TRBV7-9|TRBJ1-1
CASSLARDSRMNTEAFF
TGTGCCAGCAGCTTAGCGCGGGACAGCCGCATGAACACTGAAGCTTTCTTT
>few|.|TRBV9|TRBJ1-1
CASSVGGTENTEAFF
TGTGCCAGCAGCGTGGGGGGGACCGAAAACACTGAAGCTTTCTTT
>.|TRBD1|TRBV10-3|TRBJ1-1
CAISDSGGNTEAFF
TGTGCCATCAGTGATTCAGGGGGGAACACTGAAGCTTTCTTT
>.|TRBD1|TRBV10-3|TRBJ2-7
CAINEGQGDWQYF
TGTGCCATCAATGAGGGACAGGGGGATTGGCAGTACTTC
>.|.|TRBV11-2|TRBJ2-7
CASSPLIGGPYEQYF
TGTGCCAGCAGCCCCCTAATCGGGGGGCCCTACGAGCAGTACTTC
>.|TRBD1|TRBV5-6|TRBJ2-7
CASSLADRVEQYF
TGTGCCAGCAGCTTGGCGGACAGGGTCGAGCAGTACTTC
>.|.|TRBV9|TRBJ1-3
CASSVETGKGSGNTIYF
TGTGCCAGCAGCGTAGAAACAGGAAAGGGCTCTGGAAACACCATATATTTT
>.|TRBD1|TRBV23-1|TRBJ2-5
CASNVIRGRQQETQYF
TGCGCCAGCAACGTTATTAGGGGGCGGCAACAAGAGACCCAGTACTTC
>.|TRBD1|TRBV7-6|TRBJ1-1
CASSLGQGIEAFF
TGTGCCAGCAGCTTGGGACAGGGGATTGAAGCTTTCTTT
>.|.|TRBV29-1|TRBJ2-7
CSVEAGTPYEQYF
TGCAGCGTTGAAGCAGGAACCCCCTACGAGCAGTACTTC
>.|.|TRBV11-2|TRBJ1-1
CASSSFLWGGEYTEAFF
TGTGCCAGCAGCTCGTTCCTTTGGGGGGGCGAGTACACTGAAGCTTTCTTT
>.|TRBD1|TRBV7-2|TRBJ1-1
CASRFKGGTGGTTEAFF
TGTGCCAGCAGGTTTAAAGGGGGGACAGGGGGCACCACTGAAGCTTTCTTT
>.|TRBD1|TRBV5-1|TRBJ2-2
CASSLPRGHTGELFF
TGCGCCAGCAGCTTGCCCAGGGGGCACACCGGGGAGCTGTTTTTT
>.|TRBD1|TRBV7-2|TRBJ2-7
CASSFDRAGEQYF
TGTGCCAGCAGCTTTGACAGGGCGGGCGAGCAGTACTTC
>.|.|TRBV19|TRBJ1-1
CASRKGGGLATEAFF
TGTGCCAGTCGTAAAGGCGGGGGACTCGCCACTGAAGCTTTCTTT
>.|.|TRBV6-5|TRBJ1-3
CASSYSDSRNTIYF
TGTGCCAGCAGTTACTCCGACAGTCGAAACACCATATATTTT
>.|TRBD1|TRBV19|TRBJ1-2
CASSERQGANYGYTF
TGTGCCAGTAGTGAACGACAGGGGGCAAACTATGGCTACACCTTC
>once|TRBD1|TRBV19|TRBJ1-2
CASSHVRDSLYGYTF
TGTGCCAGTAGCCATGTTCGGGACAGCCTCTATGGCTACACCTTC
>.|TRBD1|TRBV2|TRBJ2-1
CASCRLGAGTGSYNEQFF
TGTGCCAGCTGTAGGTTGGGCGCTGGGACAGGGAGTTACAATGAGCAGTTCTTC
>.|.|TRBV7-2|TRBJ1-2
CASSLGAGVISYGYTF
TGTGCCAGCAGCTTAGGGGCAGGGGTAATCTCCTATGGCTACACCTTC
>.|.|TRBV4-3|TRBJ1-2
CASSQDPGPTITGYYGYTF
TGCGCCAGCAGCCAAGATCCCGGCCCCACAATAACAGGATACTATGGCTACACCTTC
>.|TRBD1|TRBV9|TRBJ1-1
CASSVDRGNTEAFF
TGTGCCAGCAGCGTGGACAGGGGGAACACTGAAGCTTTCTTT
>.|.|TRBV11-2|TRBJ1-1
CASSQRTQGMANEAFF
TGTGCCAGCAGCCAACGAACCCAGGGGATGGCAAATGAAGCTTTCTTT
>.|.|TRBV11-3|TRBJ1-1
CASSLLGTEAFF
TGTGCCAGCAGCCTTCTGGGGACAGAAGCTTTCTTT
>.|.|TRBV7-8|TRBJ1-1
CASSPAEEVSDTEAFF
TGTGCCAGCAGCCCGGCCGAGGAGGTATCTGACACTGAAGCTTTCTTT
>.|TRBD2|TRBV6-5|TRBJ2-7
CASSYFGGAASYEQYF
TGTGCCAGCAGTTACTTCGGGGGGGCGGCGTCCTACGAGCAGTACTTC
>.|TRBD1|TRBV4-1|TRBJ1-4
CASSHGGTGNEKLFF
TGCGCCAGCAGCCACGGGGGGACAGGGAATGAAAAACTGTTTTTT
>.|TRBD2|TRBV7-2|TRBJ2-7
CASSSIARDYSYEQYF
TGTGCCAGCAGCTCAATAGCACGGGACTACAGCTACGAGCAGTACTTC
>.|.|TRBV15|TRBJ1-2
CATSRADTSNYGYTF
TGTGCCACCAGCAGAGCGGACACCTCTAACTATGGCTACACCTTC
>.|TRBD1|TRBV11-2|TRBJ2-1
CASSSLGTDFYNEQFF
TGTGCCAGCAGCTCCCTCGGGACAGATTTTTACAATGAGCAGTTCTTC
>.|.|TRBV27|TRBJ2-6
CASRVRGANVLTF
TGTGCCAGCAGGGTGAGGGGGGCCAACGTCCTGACTTTC
>.|TRBD1|TRBV5-6|TRBJ2-7
CASSLAGQGLREQYF
TGTGCCAGCAGCCTTGCGGGACAGGGGTTAAGGGAGCAGTACTTC
>.|.|TRBV7-2|TRBJ1-1
CASSIRTVRTEAFF
TGTGCCAGCAGCATACGGACAGTTCGCACTGAAGCTTTCTTT
>.|TRBD1|TRBV27|TRBJ1-1
CASSLQGANTEAFF
TGTGCCAGCAGTTTACAGGGGGCGAACACTGAAGCTTTCTTT
>.|.|TRBV4-3|TRBJ1-1
CASSQADEVAEAFF
TGCGCCAGCAGCCAAGCAGATGAGGTTGCCGAAGCTTTCTTT
>.|TRBD1|TRBV9|TRBJ1-2
CASSAPRQGNYGYTF
TGTGCCAGCAGCGCCCCCCGACAGGGAAACTATGGCTACACCTTC
>.|TRBD1|TRBV10-2|TRBJ1-2
CASTTRTGALDGYTF
TGCGCCAGCACTACTAGGACAGGGGCTTTGGATGGCTACACCTTC
>once|.|TRBV11-2|TRBJ1-1
CASTRLSRRIYEDTEAFF
TGTGCCAGCACCCGATTAAGTCGGAGGATATATGAAGACACTGAAGCTTTCTTT
>.|TRBD1|TRBV19|TRBJ2-7
CASSMGQGPYEQYF
TGTGCCAGTAGTATGGGACAGGGGCCCTACGAGCAGTACTTC
>.|.|TRBV18|TRBJ1-1
CASSPGEGTEAFF
TGTGCCAGCTCACCAGGGGAGGGCACTGAAGCTTTCTTT
>.|TRBD1|TRBV5-6|TRBJ1-1
CASSLGTGRAEAFF
TGTGCCAGCAGCTTGGGGACAGGTAGGGCTGAAGCTTTCTTT
>once|.|TRBV6-2/TRBV6-3|TRBJ1-2
CASSDRTEYGYTF
TGTGCCAGCAGTGACAGGACAGAATATGGCTACACCTTC
>.|TRBD2|TRBV4-2|TRBJ2-7
CASSQDLKGSALGGGNYEQYF
TGTGCCAGCAGCCAAGACCTGAAAGGGTCGGCTCTGGGCGGGGGTAATTACGAGCAGTACTTC
>.|TRBD1|TRBV6-5|TRBJ1-1
CASSYYTGDTEAFF
TGTGCCAGCAGTTACTATACAGGGGACACTGAAGCTTTCTTT